Below are 12 T cell receptor beta chains sequenced from a single sample in a study of T cells after yellow fever vaccination. TCRdb reanalysed the 5' RACE reads using MiXCR and keeps one entry per CDR3 protein. The sample includes around 300,000 distinct CDR3 sequences, over 4% seen only once; the top ten take 20% to 25%. The input for sequencing was PBMCs, taken 5 days after the yellow fever booster vaccination. The receptors come from a man younger than 35 who received the YFV17D yellow fever vaccine.

The chain links TRBV15 to TRBJ1-4; 7 nucleotides line up with TRBD1. Trimming cost V 1 base and J 10 bases; bases outside gene matches: 6. The V gene's germline CDR1 is LNHNV and CDR2 YYDKDF (reference sequence). This CDR3 is 14 amino acids long. The CDR3 loop is CATSRGQGLLKLFF. The CDR3 DNA reads TGTGCCACCAGCAGAGGACAGGGATTGTTAAAACTGTTTTTT.

V usage is TRBV5-1 and J usage is TRBJ1-1; D is possibly TRBD1 (6 bases). Germline V lookup: CDR1 SGHRS, CDR2 YFSETQ. Trimming took 0 bases from V and 7 from J, leaving 16 bases between them. The CDR3 has 15 amino acids. CDR3 coding DNA: TGCGCCAGCAGCTTGGAGACTCACAGGGAGGGTGAAGCTTTCTTT. Amino acid sequence: CASSLETHREGEAFF.

V and J are TRBV6-2 or TRBV6-3 and TRBJ2-5, with 7 bases identical to TRBD1. Germline-derived CDR1 and CDR2 are MNHEY and SVGEGT. CDR3 length: 12 residues. V was clipped by 6 bases and J by 6 bases; unmatched bases: 4. The CDR3 is CASRTGLKTQYF. In nucleotides, the CDR3 is TGTGCCAGCAGGACAGGGTTGAAGACCCAGTACTTC.

The chain is built from TRBV4-3 and TRBJ1-6; 7 bases line up with TRBD1. Losses at the gene ends were 3 bases for V and 8 bases for J; bases not matched to a gene: 7. CDR1 is LGHNA and CDR2 is YSLEER in the germline V gene. CDR3 length: 15 residues. The DNA of the CDR3 is TGCGCCAGCAGCCATGGAGACAGGGATTATTCACCCCTCCACTTT. This translates into CASSHGDRDYSPLHF.

This clonotype was observed at least ten times. V usage is TRBV5-8 and J usage is TRBJ2-3; weak D call: TRBD1 (6 bases). The V and J ends lost 3 bases and 2 bases respectively, with 10 bases between them. The CDR3 covers 14 residues. CDR1 SGHTS and CDR2 YDEGEE come from the germline V gene. CDR3 sequence (DNA): TGTGCCAGCAGCTCGGGGACACTCACAGATACGCAGTATTTT. It is translated as CASSSGTLTDTQYF.

This clonotype was observed at least ten times. The chain employs TRBV7-2 and TRBJ1-5; D is possibly TRBD1 (5 bases). CDR1 and CDR2 from the germline V gene are SGHTA and FQGNSA. The CDR3 sequence is 14 residues long. Between the trimmed V and J ends, which lost 5 bases and 5 bases, there was a span of 13 bases. Here the CDR3 reads CASSLSQGYQPQHF. Written as DNA, the CDR3 is TGTGCCAGCAGCCTGAGCCAGGGTTATCAGCCCCAGCATTTT.

This clonotype appeared many times. This chain joins TRBV12-3 or TRBV12-4 and TRBJ2-5, with 9 bases matching TRBD1. The CDR3 length is 14 residues. Trimming took 3 bases from V and 4 from J; bases not matched to a gene: 3. The CDR3 DNA is TGTGCCAGCAGTTTCCCGGACAGGGGAGAGACCCAGTACTTC. This encodes CASSFPDRGETQYF.

This clonotype has only a few counts. This sequence joins TRBV12-3 or TRBV12-4 and TRBJ2-3; D call uncertain. V lost 6 bases, J lost 2 bases, and 6 bases lay in between. This CDR3 spans 12 amino acids. The CDR3 protein is CASSYLTDTQYF. The DNA for the CDR3 is TGTGCCAGCAGCTATCTCACAGATACGCAGTATTTT.

This clonotype was seen many times. V is TRBV5-1 and J is TRBJ2-3, with a weak D call TRBD2 (6 bases). Trimming stripped 1 base from V and 2 bases from J, with 20 bases between. The germline V gene encodes CDR1 SGHRS and CDR2 YFSETQ. The CDR3 extends over 18 amino acids. In DNA, the CDR3 is TGCGCCAGCAGCTTGATTGGGTCGGGCGGGACTCTCACAGATACGCAGTATTTT. Translated: CASSLIGSGGTLTDTQYF.

This clonotype showed up just a few times. The chain combines TRBV4-3 with TRBJ1-4, with 8 nucleotides matching TRBD1. After removal of 4 bases from V and 8 bases from J, the junction contained 6 bases not matched to a gene. Germline-derived CDR1 and CDR2 are LGHNA and YSLEER. The CDR3 is made up of 14 amino acids. CDR3 sequence reads: CASSRTGNYEKLFF. Written as DNA, the CDR3 is TGCGCCAGCAGCCGGACAGGGAATTACGAAAAACTGTTTTTT.

This clonotype was detected only a few times. V gene TRBV27 combines with J gene TRBJ2-5, with 8 bases identical to TRBD2. CDR1 is MNHEY, CDR2 SMNVEV, per germline (reference sequence). This CDR3 is built from 16 residues. J gave up 1 base and V 4 bases, and 8 bases lay outside the gene matches. CDR3 DNA: TGTGCCAGCAGTTGGGGCGGGGGGCCTCCCCAAGAGACCCAGTACTTC. Translating gives CASSWGGGPPQETQYF.

This clonotype was observed many times. The rearrangement joins TRBV5-1 to TRBJ2-3; D gene ambiguous. Trimming shortened V by 0 bases and J by 3 bases, and 8 bases separated the two germline ends. The germline gives CDR1 SGHRS, CDR2 YFSETQ. The CDR3 is 14 amino acids. The CDR3 loop is CASSLEGLTDTQYF. The CDR3 DNA is TGCGCCAGCAGCTTGGAGGGATTAACAGATACGCAGTATTTT.